The clone carrying this T cell receptor beta chain was seen a handful of times. TCRdb passed the 5' RACE reads through MiXCR, listing each CDR3 protein once. The sample has 98,000 or so distinct CDR3 sequences; 15% to 20% are singletons. The data originate from a study of T-cell memory formation after mild COVID-19. Study-wide background: Each donor largely had its own TCR clusters.

Trimming cost V 6 bases and J 0 bases, with 6 bases left between them. Germline CDR1 is LNHDA and CDR2 is SQIVND (reference sequence). This CDR3 has 14 residues. The chain links TRBV19 to TRBJ2-6; D gene uncertain. Sample: PBMCs or a T cell subset sorted from them (not recorded which). The receptor comes from a man aged 18 to 35 who had mild COVID-19 (a few samples of this study predate the infection). Cell type and time point are not known. The CDR3 sequence is CASRPISGANVLTF. In DNA, the CDR3 is TGTGCCAGTAGACCAATCTCTGGGGCCAACGTCCTGACTTTC.